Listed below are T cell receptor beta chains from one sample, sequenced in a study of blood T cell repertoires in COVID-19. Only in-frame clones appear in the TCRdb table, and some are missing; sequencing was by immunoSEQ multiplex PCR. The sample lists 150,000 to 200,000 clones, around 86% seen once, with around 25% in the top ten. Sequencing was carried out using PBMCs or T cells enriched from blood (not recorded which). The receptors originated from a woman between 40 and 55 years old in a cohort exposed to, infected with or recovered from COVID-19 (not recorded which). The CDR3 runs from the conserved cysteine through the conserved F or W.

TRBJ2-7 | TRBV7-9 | CASSFARSGYEQYF
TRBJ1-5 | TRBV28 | CASSSGQGTGPQHF
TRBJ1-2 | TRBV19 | CASSIEKTLGYTF
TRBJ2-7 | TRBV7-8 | CASSSSGDSYEQYF
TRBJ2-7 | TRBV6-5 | CASSPGQRNYEQYF
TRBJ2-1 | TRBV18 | CASSPRFGVASYEQFF
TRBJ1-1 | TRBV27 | CASSLSLELNTEAFF
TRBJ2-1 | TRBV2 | CASGPRSSRGNEQFF
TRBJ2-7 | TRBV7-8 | CASSHLQSSYEQYF
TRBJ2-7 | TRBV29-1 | CSVSHGEIYEQYF
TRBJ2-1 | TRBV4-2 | CASSQQREAYNEQFF
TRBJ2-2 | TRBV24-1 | CATSDFLTSENTGELFF
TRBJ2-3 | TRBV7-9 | CASIRGVRTRTDTQYF
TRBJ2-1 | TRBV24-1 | CATSEWGQGRGNEQFF
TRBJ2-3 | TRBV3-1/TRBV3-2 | CASSQDLALVRREGGTDTQYF
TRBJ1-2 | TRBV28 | CASSSFSANYGYTF
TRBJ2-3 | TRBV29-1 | CSVEAVGQGGPDTQYF
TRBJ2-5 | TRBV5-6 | CATSTAAGLETQYF
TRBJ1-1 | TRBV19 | CASSDGGGRDGTEAFF
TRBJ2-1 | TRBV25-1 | CASSEGGLGNEQFF
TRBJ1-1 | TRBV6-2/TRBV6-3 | CASSVQGTEAFF
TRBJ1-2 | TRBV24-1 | CATSDATGGGYTF
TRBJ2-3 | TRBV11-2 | CASSLVGAADDTQYF
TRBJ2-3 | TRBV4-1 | CASSQEASLSTDTQYF
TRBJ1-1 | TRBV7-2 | CASSPRADREAFF
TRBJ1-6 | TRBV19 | CASSIPGGVNSPLHF
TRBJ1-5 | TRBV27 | CASSLRGSSSNQPQHF
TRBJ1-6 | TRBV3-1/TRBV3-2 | CASSQGQGVRDSPLHF
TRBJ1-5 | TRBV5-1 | CASAWTGDQPQHF
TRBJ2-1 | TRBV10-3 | CAISEGLTWGNEQFF
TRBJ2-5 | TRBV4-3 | CASSQTTSGRATETQYF
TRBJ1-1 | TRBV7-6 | CASSSGMNTEAFF
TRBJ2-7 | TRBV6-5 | CASPGQGVYEQYF
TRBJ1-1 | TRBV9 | CASSAPRGRDTEAFF
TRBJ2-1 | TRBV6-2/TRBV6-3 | CASSYSTGYGEQFF
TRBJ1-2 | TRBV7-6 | CASSLGTGATNYGYTF
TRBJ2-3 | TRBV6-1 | CASSENPGGGSDTQYF
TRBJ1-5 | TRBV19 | CASSVDSFRPQHF
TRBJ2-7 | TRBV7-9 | CASRGQGAHEQYF
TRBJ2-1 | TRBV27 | CASSPRTLTSGTNEQFF
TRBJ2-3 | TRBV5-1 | CASSLKPSGADTQYF
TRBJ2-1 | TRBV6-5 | CASSYSGGSNEQFF
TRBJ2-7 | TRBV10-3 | CATLSGQVSSYEQYF
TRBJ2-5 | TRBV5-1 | CASSLVPSGAEETQYF
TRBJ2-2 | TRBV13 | CASSPSSRETTGELFF
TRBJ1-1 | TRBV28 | CASSLRVGSRTEAFF
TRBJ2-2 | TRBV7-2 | CASSIGTSGRGPNTGELFF
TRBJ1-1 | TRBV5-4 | CASSLAVTGTEAFF
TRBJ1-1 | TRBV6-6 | CASSVGRENTEAFF
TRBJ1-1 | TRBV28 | CASTDAATEAFF
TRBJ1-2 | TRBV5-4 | CASSLRQGADRDGYTF
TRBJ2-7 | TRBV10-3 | CAITSTSGRDYEQYF
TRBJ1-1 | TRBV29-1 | CSVEDDRGLTDTEAFF
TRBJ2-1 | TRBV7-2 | CASSLAGGFYNEQFF
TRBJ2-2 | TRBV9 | CASSVRLAGGGGTGELFF
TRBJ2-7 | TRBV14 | CASSQVSEQYF
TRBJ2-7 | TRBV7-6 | CASSLDPGRRYEQYF
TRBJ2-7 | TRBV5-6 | CASSFGGGNEQYF
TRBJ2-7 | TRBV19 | CASSIGEAGEQYF